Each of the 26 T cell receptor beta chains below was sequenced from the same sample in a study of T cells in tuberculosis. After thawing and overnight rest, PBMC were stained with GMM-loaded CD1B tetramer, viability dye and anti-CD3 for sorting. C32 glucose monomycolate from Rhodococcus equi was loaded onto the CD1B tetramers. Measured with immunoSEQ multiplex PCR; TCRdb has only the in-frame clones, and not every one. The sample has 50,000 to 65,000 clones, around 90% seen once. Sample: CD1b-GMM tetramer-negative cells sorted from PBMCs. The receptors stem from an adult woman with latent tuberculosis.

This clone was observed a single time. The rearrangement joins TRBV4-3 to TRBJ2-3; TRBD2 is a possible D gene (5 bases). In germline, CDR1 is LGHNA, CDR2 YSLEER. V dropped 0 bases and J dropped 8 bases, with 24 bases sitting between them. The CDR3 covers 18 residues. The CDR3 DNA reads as TGCGCCAGCAGCCAAGATCGGAGGAACTTGCCCCTTGCGGGTACGCAGTATTTT. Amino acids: CASSQDRRNLPLAGTQYF.

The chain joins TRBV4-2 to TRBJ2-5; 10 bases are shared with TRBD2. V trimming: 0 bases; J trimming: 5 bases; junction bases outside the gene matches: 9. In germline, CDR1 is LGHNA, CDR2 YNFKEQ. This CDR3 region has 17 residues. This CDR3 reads CASSQDQGLAGVETQYF. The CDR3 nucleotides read TGTGCCAGCAGCCAAGATCAGGGTCTAGCGGGAGTTGAGACCCAGTACTTC.

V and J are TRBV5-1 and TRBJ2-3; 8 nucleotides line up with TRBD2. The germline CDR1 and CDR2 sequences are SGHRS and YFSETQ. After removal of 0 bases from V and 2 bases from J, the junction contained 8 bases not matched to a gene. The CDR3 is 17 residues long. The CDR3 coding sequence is TGCGCCAGCAGCTTGGAAGGGCTAGCGGGCCCCACAGATACGCAGTATTTT. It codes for CASSLEGLAGPTDTQYF. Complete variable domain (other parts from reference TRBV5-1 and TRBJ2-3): KAGVTQTPRYLIKTRGQQVTLSCSPISGHRSVSWYQQTPGQGLQFLFEYFSETQRNKGNFPGRFSGRQFSNSRSEMNVSTLELGDSALYLCASSLEGLAGPTDTQYFGPGTRLTVL.

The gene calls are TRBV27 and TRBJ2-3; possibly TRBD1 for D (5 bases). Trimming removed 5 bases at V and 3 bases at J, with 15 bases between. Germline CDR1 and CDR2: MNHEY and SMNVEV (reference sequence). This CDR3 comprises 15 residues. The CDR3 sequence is CASSPNRFSTDTQYF. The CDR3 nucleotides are TGTGCCAGCAGTCCTAACAGGTTTTCGACAGATACGCAGTATTTT.

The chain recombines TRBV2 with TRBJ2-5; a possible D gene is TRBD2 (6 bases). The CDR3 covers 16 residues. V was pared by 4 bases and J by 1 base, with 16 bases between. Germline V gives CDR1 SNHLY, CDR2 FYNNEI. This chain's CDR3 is CASSGGGGGIQETQYF. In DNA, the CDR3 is TGTGCCAGCAGTGGTGGGGGAGGAGGGATCCAAGAGACCCAGTACTTC.

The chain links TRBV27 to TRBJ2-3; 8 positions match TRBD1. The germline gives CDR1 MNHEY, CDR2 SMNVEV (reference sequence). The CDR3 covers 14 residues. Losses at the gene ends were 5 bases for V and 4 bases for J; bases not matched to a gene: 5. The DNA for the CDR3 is TGTGCCAGCAGTCCACAGGGGGGACCAGATACGCAGTATTTT. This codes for CASSPQGGPDTQYF.

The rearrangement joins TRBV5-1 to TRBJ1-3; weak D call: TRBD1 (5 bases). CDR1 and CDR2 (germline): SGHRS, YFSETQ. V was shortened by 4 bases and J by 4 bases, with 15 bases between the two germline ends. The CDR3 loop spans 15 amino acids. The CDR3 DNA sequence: TGCGCCAGCAGCGCGGGGACTGTACAGGGAAACACCATATATTTT. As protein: CASSAGTVQGNTIYF. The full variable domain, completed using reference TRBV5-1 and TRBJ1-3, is KAGVTQTPRYLIKTRGQQVTLSCSPISGHRSVSWYQQTPGQGLQFLFEYFSETQRNKGNFPGRFSGRQFSNSRSEMNVSTLELGDSALYLCASSAGTVQGNTIYFGEGSWLTVV.

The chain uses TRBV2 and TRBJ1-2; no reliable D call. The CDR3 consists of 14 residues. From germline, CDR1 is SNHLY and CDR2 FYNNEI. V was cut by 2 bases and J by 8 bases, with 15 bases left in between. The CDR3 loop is CASSESGVPKGYTF. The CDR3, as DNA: TGTGCCAGCAGTGAATCGGGAGTTCCTAAGGGCTACACCTTC.

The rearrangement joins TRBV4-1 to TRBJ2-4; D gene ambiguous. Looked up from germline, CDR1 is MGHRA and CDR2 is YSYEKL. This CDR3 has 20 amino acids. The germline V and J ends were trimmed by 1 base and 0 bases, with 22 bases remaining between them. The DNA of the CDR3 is TGCGCCAGCAGCCAAGTATCACTCGCGGCAGAGACCCTAGCCAAAAACATTCAGTACTTC. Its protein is CASSQVSLAAETLAKNIQYF.

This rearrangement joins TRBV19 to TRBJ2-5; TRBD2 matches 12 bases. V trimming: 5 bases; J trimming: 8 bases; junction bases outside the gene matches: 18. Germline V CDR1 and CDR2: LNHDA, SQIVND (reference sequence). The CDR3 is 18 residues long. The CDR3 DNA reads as TGTGCCAGTAGTGCCAACACCCCGATACTAGCGGGAGGAGGTACCCAGTACTTC. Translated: CASSANTPILAGGGTQYF.

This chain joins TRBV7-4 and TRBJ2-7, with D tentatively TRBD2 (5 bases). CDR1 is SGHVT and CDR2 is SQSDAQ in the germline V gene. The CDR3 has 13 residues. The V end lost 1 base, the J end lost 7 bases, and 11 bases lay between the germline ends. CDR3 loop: CASSLGSGIEQYF. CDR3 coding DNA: TGTGCCAGCAGCTTAGGTTCCGGGATTGAGCAGTACTTC.

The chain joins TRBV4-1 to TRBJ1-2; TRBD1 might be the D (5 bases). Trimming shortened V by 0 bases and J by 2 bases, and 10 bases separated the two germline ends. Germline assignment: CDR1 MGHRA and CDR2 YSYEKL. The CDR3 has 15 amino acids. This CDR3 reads CASSQERAGNYGYTF. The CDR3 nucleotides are TGCGCCAGCAGCCAAGAACGGGCAGGGAACTATGGCTACACCTTC.

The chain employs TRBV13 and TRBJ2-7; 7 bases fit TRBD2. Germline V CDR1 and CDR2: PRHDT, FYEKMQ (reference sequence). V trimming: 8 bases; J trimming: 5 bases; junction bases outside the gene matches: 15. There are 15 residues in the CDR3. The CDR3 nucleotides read TGTGCCAGCCGGTTATGGGGCGGGAGATATGACGAGCAGTACTTC. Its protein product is CASRLWGGRYDEQYF.

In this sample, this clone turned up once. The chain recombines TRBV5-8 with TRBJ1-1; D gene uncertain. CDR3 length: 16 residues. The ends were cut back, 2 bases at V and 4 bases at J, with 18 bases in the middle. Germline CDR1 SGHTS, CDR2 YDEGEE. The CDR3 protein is CASSFNRGAGVTEAFF. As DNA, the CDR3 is TGTGCCAGCAGCTTTAATCGAGGTGCGGGTGTCACTGAAGCTTTCTTT.

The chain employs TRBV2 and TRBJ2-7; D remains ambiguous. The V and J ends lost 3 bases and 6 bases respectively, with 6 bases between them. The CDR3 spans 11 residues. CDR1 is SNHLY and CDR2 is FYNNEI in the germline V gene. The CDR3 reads CASSEFLEQYF. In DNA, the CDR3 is TGTGCCAGCAGTGAGTTCCTCGAGCAGTACTTC.

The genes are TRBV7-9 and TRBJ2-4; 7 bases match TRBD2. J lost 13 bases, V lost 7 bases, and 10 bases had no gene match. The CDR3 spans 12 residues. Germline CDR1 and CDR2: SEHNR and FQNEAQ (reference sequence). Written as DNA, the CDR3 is TGTGCCAGCAACGCCGGCGGGCGGGGGCAGTACTTC. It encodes CASNAGGRGQYF.

Here the CDR3 reads CASSRTSGVMGTGELFF. The CDR3 DNA is TGCGCCAGCAGCCGGACTAGCGGGGTTATGGGCACCGGGGAGCTGTTTTTT. The chain recombines TRBV5-1 with TRBJ2-2; 12 bases fit TRBD2. Germline CDR1 and CDR2: SGHRS and YFSETQ. J lost 4 bases, V lost 4 bases, and 8 bases had no gene match. This CDR3 contains 17 residues.

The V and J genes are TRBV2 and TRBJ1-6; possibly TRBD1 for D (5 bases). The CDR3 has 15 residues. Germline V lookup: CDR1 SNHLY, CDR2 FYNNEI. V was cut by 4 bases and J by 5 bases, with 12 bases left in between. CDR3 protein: CASSGLGANNSPLHF. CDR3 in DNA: TGTGCCAGCAGTGGGTTAGGGGCGAATAATTCACCCCTCCACTTT.

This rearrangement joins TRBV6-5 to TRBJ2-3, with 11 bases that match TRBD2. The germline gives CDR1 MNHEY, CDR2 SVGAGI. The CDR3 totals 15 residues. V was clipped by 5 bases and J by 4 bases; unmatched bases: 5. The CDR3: CASSPLSGGADTQYF. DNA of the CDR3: TGTGCCAGCAGTCCTCTTAGCGGGGGGGCAGATACGCAGTATTTT.

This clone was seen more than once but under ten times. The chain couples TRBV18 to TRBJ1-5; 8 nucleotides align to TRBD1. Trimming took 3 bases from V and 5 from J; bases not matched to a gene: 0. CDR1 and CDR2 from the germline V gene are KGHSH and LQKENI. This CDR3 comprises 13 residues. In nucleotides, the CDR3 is TGTGCCAGCTCACCGGGACAGGATCAGCCCCAGCATTTT. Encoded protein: CASSPGQDQPQHF.

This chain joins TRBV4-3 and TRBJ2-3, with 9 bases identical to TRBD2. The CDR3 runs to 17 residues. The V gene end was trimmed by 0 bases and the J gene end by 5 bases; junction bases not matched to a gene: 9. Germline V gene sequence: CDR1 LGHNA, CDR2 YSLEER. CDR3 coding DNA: TGCGCCAGCAGCCAAGATCGGGCGGGGGGGCCAGGAGATACGCAGTATTTT. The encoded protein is CASSQDRAGGPGDTQYF.

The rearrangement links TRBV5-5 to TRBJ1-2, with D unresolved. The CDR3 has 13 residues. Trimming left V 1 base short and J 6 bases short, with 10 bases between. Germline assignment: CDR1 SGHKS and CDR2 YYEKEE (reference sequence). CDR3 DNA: TGTGCCAGCAGCTTGTCCACGAGGAATGGCTACACCTTC. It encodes CASSLSTRNGYTF.

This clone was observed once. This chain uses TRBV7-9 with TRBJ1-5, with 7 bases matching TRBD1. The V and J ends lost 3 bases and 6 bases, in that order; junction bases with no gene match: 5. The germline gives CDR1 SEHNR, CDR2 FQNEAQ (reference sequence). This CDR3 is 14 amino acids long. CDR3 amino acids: CASSFFPGGQPQHF. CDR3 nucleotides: TGTGCCAGCAGCTTTTTTCCAGGGGGTCAGCCCCAGCATTTT.

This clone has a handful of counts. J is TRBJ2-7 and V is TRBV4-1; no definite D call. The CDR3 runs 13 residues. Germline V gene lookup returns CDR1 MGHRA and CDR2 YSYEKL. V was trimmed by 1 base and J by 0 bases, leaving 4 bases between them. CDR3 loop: CASSQVGSYEQYF. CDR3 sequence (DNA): TGCGCCAGCAGCCAAGTCGGCTCCTACGAGCAGTACTTC.

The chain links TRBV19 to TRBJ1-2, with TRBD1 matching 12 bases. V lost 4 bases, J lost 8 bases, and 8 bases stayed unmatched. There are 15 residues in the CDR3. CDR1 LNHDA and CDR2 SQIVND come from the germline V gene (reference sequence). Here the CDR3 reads CASSSPGQGAGGYTF. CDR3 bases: TGTGCCAGTAGTAGCCCGGGACAGGGGGCCGGAGGCTACACCTTC.

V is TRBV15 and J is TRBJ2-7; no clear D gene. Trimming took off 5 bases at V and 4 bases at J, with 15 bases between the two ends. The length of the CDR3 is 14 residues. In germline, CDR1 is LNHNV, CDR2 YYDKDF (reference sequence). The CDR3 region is CATSSSELRYEQYF. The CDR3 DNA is TGTGCCACCAGCTCTTCCGAGCTACGATACGAGCAGTACTTC.